The 14 T cell receptor beta chains reported below all come from one sample, sequenced in a study of T cells in Graves' hyperthyroidism and ophthalmopathy. TCR beta CDR3 region amplification was performed from RNA transcripts. HTBI primers were used for first-round RT-PCR of the TCR CDR3. From the multiplex PCR reads, TCRdb called clonotypes with MiXCR, one entry per CDR3 protein. The sample has 360,000 or so distinct CDR3 sequences; 15% to 20% are singletons. What was sequenced was blood. The receptors here all came from a woman between 18 and 29 years old with Graves' hyperthyroidism.

This clonotype was picked up many times. V usage is TRBV2 and J usage is TRBJ1-1, with a weak D call TRBD1 (5 bases). The V and J ends lost 5 bases and 1 base respectively, with 14 bases between them. The CDR3 spans 15 residues. CDR1 is SNHLY and CDR2 is FYNNEI in the germline V gene. CDR3 nucleotides: TGTGCCAGCAGTTCCCGGGACGGCAAGAACACTGAAGCTTTCTTT. This translates into CASSSRDGKNTEAFF.

This rearrangement joins TRBV27 to TRBJ1-2; 11 bases align to TRBD1. CDR1 and CDR2 from the germline V gene are MNHEY and SMNVEV (reference sequence). CDR3 length equals 14 residues. With V trimmed by 8 bases and J by 3 bases, 5 bases remained unmatched. CDR3 sequence: CASSGTGGHYGYTF. The CDR3 nucleotides are TGTGCCAGCTCTGGGACAGGGGGACACTATGGCTACACCTTC.

This clonotype was seen many times. This chain uses TRBV6-5 with TRBJ1-2; no clear D. Trimming took off 2 bases at V and 0 bases at J, with 10 bases between the two ends. CDR1 and CDR2 (germline): MNHEY, SVGAGI. The CDR3 runs to 15 residues. CDR3 loop: CASSYGPWANYGYTF. The CDR3 coding sequence is TGTGCCAGCAGTTACGGCCCTTGGGCTAACTATGGCTACACCTTC.

In regard to this clonotype: A much larger clone is a single base away; this may be a read error. The chain carries TRBV12-3 or TRBV12-4 and TRBJ1-2; possibly TRBD1 for D (5 bases). CDR3 length equals 12 residues. Deletions cut 6 bases from V and 5 bases from J, with 10 bases between. In DNA, the CDR3 is TGTGCCAGCAGGGGACTAGGTTATGGCTACACCTTC. Its protein product is CASRGLGYGYTF.

There are many counts of this clonotype. J is TRBJ1-1 and V is TRBV2, with D perhaps TRBD1 (6 bases). This CDR3 spans 15 amino acids. CDR1 and CDR2 from the germline V gene are SNHLY and FYNNEI. V lost 6 bases and J lost 2, with 16 bases in between. The CDR3 is CASREGVTANTEAFF. DNA for the CDR3: TGTGCCAGCAGGGAGGGGGTGACGGCAAACACTGAAGCTTTCTTT. Using reference TRBV2 and TRBJ1-1 for the parts outside the CDR3, the full variable domain is EPEVTQTPSHQVTQMGQEVILRCVPISNHLYFYWYRQILGQKVEFLVSFYNNEISEKSEIFDDQFSVERPDGSNFTLKIRSTKLEDSAMYFCASREGVTANTEAFFGQGTRLTVV.

This clonotype has a count of ten or more. The chain employs TRBV10-3 and TRBJ1-3; TRBD1 agrees at 7 bases. CDR1 is ENHRY and CDR2 is SYGVKD in the germline V gene. This CDR3 spans 16 amino acids. Trimming took 4 bases from V and 0 from J; bases not matched to a gene: 6. CDR3 in DNA: TGTGCCATCAGTGTGGAGTGGGACAGCTCTGGAAACACCATATATTTT. It codes for CAISVEWDSSGNTIYF.

A word on this clonotype: This CDR3 is missing its conserved last phenylalanine or tryptophan, likely due to a read error. The J gene is TRBJ1-2, the V gene TRBV12-3 or TRBV12-4; 7 nucleotides align to TRBD1. With 3 bases clipped from V and 3 bases from J, the junction kept 4 bases outside the gene matches. The CDR3 runs to 14 residues. The CDR3 DNA is TGTGCCAGCAGTTTTGGACAGGCTCACTATGGCTACACCTAC. Translated, it gives CASSFGQAHYGYTY.

This clonotype was recorded at least ten times. The chain is built from TRBV6-1 and TRBJ2-6, with 7 positions matching TRBD1. CDR3 length: 16 residues. Germline assignment: CDR1 MNHNS and CDR2 SASEGT. V shed 3 bases, J shed 3 bases, and the junction held 5 bases outside the gene matches. CDR3 nucleotides: TGTGCCAGCAGTGATATACAGGGGCGTGGGGCCAACGTCCTGACTTTC. Translation: CASSDIQGRGANVLTF.

This clonotype appeared many times. The rearrangement links TRBV29-1 to TRBJ2-7; 8 bases are shared with TRBD1. V lost 7 bases to trimming and J lost 0 bases; unmatched junction nucleotides: 8. This CDR3 has 14 amino acids. Germline V gives CDR1 SQVTM, CDR2 ANQGSEA. The chain's CDR3 is CSAKDRASSYEQYF. The CDR3 region has the DNA TGCAGCGCTAAGGACAGGGCGAGCTCCTACGAGCAGTACTTC.

The chain carries TRBV11-1 and TRBJ2-5; D possibly corresponds to TRBD2 (5 bases). The CDR3 contains 12 residues. Germline CDR1 reads SGHAT; CDR2 reads FQDESV (reference sequence). The V gene lost 5 bases and the J gene lost 7 bases, with 11 bases spanning the gap. The CDR3 DNA follows: TGTGCCAGCAGCCCGAACGAGGGGACCCAGTACTTC. Protein: CASSPNEGTQYF.

This clonotype was counted ten times or more. The rearrangement links TRBV12-3 or TRBV12-4 to TRBJ2-2; no firm D call. V gave up 9 bases and J gave up 4 bases, with 6 bases separating them. The CDR3 spans 11 residues. Written as DNA, the CDR3 is TGTGCCAGTTTTGGCACCGGGGAGCTGTTTTTT. It specifies CASFGTGELFF.

This clonotype was counted only a few times. V is TRBV9 and J is TRBJ2-2, with 8 bases that match TRBD2. Per the germline V gene, CDR1 is SGDLS and CDR2 is YYNGEE. The CDR3 length is 17 residues. Trimming cost V 4 bases and J 3 bases; bases outside gene matches: 11. CDR3 in amino acids: CASSTPGGGTYTGELFF. The CDR3 DNA is TGTGCCAGCAGCACCCCGGGGGGGGGAACCTACACCGGGGAGCTGTTTTTT.

This clonotype was detected ten times or more. The chain carries TRBV30 and TRBJ2-5; D remains ambiguous. Germline CDR1 reads GTSNPN; CDR2 reads SVGIG (reference sequence). V shed 0 bases and J shed 2 bases, with 13 bases lying between them. This CDR3 is built from 15 residues. CDR3 amino acids: CAWSVLVGVQETQYF. For the CDR3, the DNA is TGTGCCTGGAGTGTACTCGTTGGGGTACAAGAGACCCAGTACTTC.

This clonotype was found many times. The V call is TRBV4-1, the J call TRBJ1-5; the D gene is possibly TRBD1 (5 bases). Germline CDR1 and CDR2: MGHRA and YSYEKL. The V end was cut by 3 bases, the J end by 7 bases, with 16 bases between. The CDR3 totals 15 residues. In DNA, the CDR3 is TGCGCCAGCAGCCACCAAAAACAGGAGGTGCAGCCCCAGCATTTT. Encoded protein: CASSHQKQEVQPQHF.